This T cell receptor (beta chain) was sequenced during a study of blood T cell repertoires in COVID-19 (dated by TCRdb to the early 2020s). Looking at the study overall: Collaborator samples came from the United States, Italy and Spain and covered acute and convalescent phases of COVID-19. Where HLA class I and class II types were available, the types were taken from metadata supplied by the sample provider, not from assay-based typing. The repertoires were released in a freely available public database intended as a resource for research on the immune response to SARS-CoV-2. The samples were drawn from the first 160 participants of the ongoing ImmuneRACE study and from roughly 1,300 subjects provided by 6 global collaborators. The dataset comprised deeply sampled blood TCRbeta repertoires from subjects exposed to, actively infected with, or recovered from COVID-19. The material from the prospective study consisted of cDNA or gDNA derived from T cells, B-cell-depleted T cells, or PBMCs. Sample metadata almost always included a de-identified subject ID, COVID-19 status, age in years and sex. Overall results and qualifications from the work: Clinical and demographic metadata were provided uncurated, with the amount varying by source and participant.

The immunoSEQ Assay, a bias-controlled multiplex PCR, was used to amplify TCRbeta CDR3 regions from genomic DNA. Under the source paper's analysis protocol: The number of nucleated cells in each sample was estimated from the amplification of reference gene primers within the assay. Sequence reads were collapsed and filtered to measure the absolute abundance of every unique TCRbeta CDR3 rearrangement. For each sample, productive Simpson clonality was calculated as the square root of Simpson's diversity index over productive rearrangements. TCRdb's version of the immuneACCESS table is confined to in-frame rearrangements and falls short of the full clone set. An unresolved V gene accounts for under half of the shortfall where checked; the remainder is of unknown origin. That table supplies the V and J calls and clone size; D and trimming were determined from the DNA. For this sample the table gives around 250,000 clones, of which 90% were detected only once. Around 2.3% of the sample belongs to the ten largest clones.

One collaborating source in Seattle enrolled patients during active infection and followed them longitudinally through the course of disease. The collaborating institutions used their own protocols to collect whole blood in K2EDTA tubes. For TCRbeta analysis, collaborator samples were shipped as frozen whole blood, as isolated PBMCs, or as DNA extracted from either sample type. On this clone: What antigen it recognizes has not been identified. No much larger clone exists at a distance of one base, and base qualities are not known.

The V end loses 7 bases and the J end loses 6 bases, and a stretch of 31 bases separates them. Taken from the germline V gene, the CDR1 and CDR2 loops are SQVTM and ANQGSEA. From its cysteine to its phenylalanine, the CDR3 spans 18 amino acids. The read is trimmed to its CDR3 DNA, 54 bases read in frame from base 1. The clonotype was recovered from a woman aged 55-69 years with COVID-19, enrolled during active disease. The sequenced material came from peripheral blood. The chain was built from TRBV29-1 and TRBJ2-1; matching of 7 bases hints at TRBD1 as the D gene. The CDR3 in this case is CSASGGFWGQSIANEQFF. DNA sequence: TGCAGCGCCTCAGGGGGGTTCTGGGGGCAGTCGATTGCCAATGAGCAGTTCTTC.